The rows below give T cell receptor beta chains drawn from one sample of a study of CD8 T cells in Susac syndrome. TCRdb reprocessed the immunoSEQ multiplex PCR reads with MiXCR, giving one entry per CDR3 protein. This sample has around 79,000 distinct CDR3 sequences, with about 94% found just once. Sample: CD8+ T cells from PBMCs. All receptors come from a human donor with multiple sclerosis. CDR3s include the opening cysteine and the closing phenylalanine or tryptophan. D genes are given only for firm matches. Only part of the rows carry a size: once, few, many, or a class if the clone is expanded.

>NA|TRBV5-1|TRBJ2-1|TRBD2
TGCGCCAGCACCTACGCGGGAGGGCCCTCTGAGCAGTTCTTC
CASTYAGGPSEQFF
>NA|TRBV4-2|TRBJ1-6|NA
TGTGCCAGCAGCCAAGAGGGCGACAGAGATCCACCCCTCCACTTT
CASSQEGDRDPPLHF
>NA|TRBV12-3/TRBV12-4|TRBJ1-2|NA
TGTGCCAGCAGTTCCAGTCAGAGGGGCAACTATGGCTACACCTTC
CASSSSQRGNYGYTF
>once|TRBV27|TRBJ2-3|TRBD2
TGTGCCAGCGCAAACGTAGCGGGGGGGAAAGATACGCAGTATTTT
CASANVAGGKDTQYF
>NA|TRBV23-1|TRBJ1-2|NA
TGCGCCAGCGGGAAGGACCTTCTCTATGGCTACACCTTC
CASGKDLLYGYTF
>NA|TRBV4-3|TRBJ1-4|NA
TGCGCCAGCAGCCAAGATCGAGGGACGGGTGGCGGGAGTGAAAAACTGTTTTTT
CASSQDRGTGGGSEKLFF
>once|TRBV27|TRBJ1-2|NA
TGTGCCAGCAGTCCCCGGATTCACTATGGCTACACCTTC
CASSPRIHYGYTF
>NA|TRBV3-1|TRBJ1-1|NA
TGTGCCAGCAGCCAGGGTCGTACTGAAGCTTTCTTT
CASSQGRTEAFF
>NA|TRBV7-9|TRBJ2-7|NA
TGTGCCAGCAGCTTAGAGGCAGACCCTTACGAGCAGTACTTC
CASSLEADPYEQYF
>NA|TRBV7-2|TRBJ2-7|NA
TGTGCCAGCAGCTTAGATCTCTACGAGCAGTACTTC
CASSLDLYEQYF
>NA|TRBV12-3/TRBV12-4|TRBJ1-1|TRBD1
TGTGCCAGCAGTGTTCGGGACAGGGGCCCCACTTTTGAAGCTTTCTTT
CASSVRDRGPTFEAFF
>NA|TRBV7-9|TRBJ2-2|NA
TGTGCCAGCAGCTCAGGTTTAACCGGGGAGCTGTTTTTT
CASSSGLTGELFF
>NA|TRBV11-2|TRBJ1-1|NA
TGTGCCAGCAGCTTTGGGGGGGTTGAAGCTTTCTTT
CASSFGGVEAFF
>NA|TRBV10-3|TRBJ1-2|NA
TGTGCCATCAGTGAGTTCCCCCGGGGGGACGGATTTTACGGCTACACCTTC
CAISEFPRGDGFYGYTF
>NA|TRBV6-5|TRBJ1-5|NA
TGTGCCAGCGGCCTAAGGCCCCAGCATTTT
CASGLRPQHF
>NA|TRBV10-3|TRBJ2-7|NA
TGTGCCATCAGTGAATCACAGTCCCCCAGGTACGAGCAGTACTTC
CAISESQSPRYEQYF
>NA|TRBV6-1|TRBJ1-2|TRBD1
TGTGCCAGCAGTGAATTTTTGGACAGGGAACGCCCGAACTATGGCTACACCTTC
CASSEFLDRERPNYGYTF
>once|TRBV12-3/TRBV12-4|TRBJ2-7|TRBD2
TGTGCCAGCAGTCTCCCTAGCGGGAGGGCCATCGACGAGCAGTACTTC
CASSLPSGRAIDEQYF
>NA|TRBV4-1|TRBJ2-2|NA
TGCGCCAGCAGCCAAGATGACGGGGCGAACACCGGGGAGCTGTTTTTT
CASSQDDGANTGELFF
>NA|TRBV12-3/TRBV12-4|TRBJ2-5|NA
TGTGCCAGCAGTTTCCCCGCAGAAGAGACCCAGTACTTC
CASSFPAEETQYF
>NA|TRBV29-1|TRBJ1-1|NA
TGCAGCGCCCCGGGAGAGGGTGGGAACACTGAAGCTTTCTTT
CSAPGEGGNTEAFF
>NA|TRBV5-1|TRBJ2-5|NA
TGCGCCAGCAGCTTGGGGCCGTCGGGGGAAGAGACCCAGTACTTC
CASSLGPSGEETQYF
>NA|TRBV10-2|TRBJ1-2|NA
TGCGCCAGCAGTGAAAGTTGGGGTAGCCCACCTCGCGGCTACACCTTC
CASSESWGSPPRGYTF
>NA|TRBV14|TRBJ2-3|TRBD1
TGTGCCAGCAGCCCCACAGGGGGCGCAGATACGCAGTATTTT
CASSPTGGADTQYF
>NA|TRBV4-1|TRBJ1-5|NA
TGCGCCAGCAGCCAAGATCCGCTCGAGTGGCCCCAGCATTTT
CASSQDPLEWPQHF
>NA|TRBV19|TRBJ2-2|TRBD1
TGTGCCCTAAGGCGGGACAGGGCACCCAACACCGGGGAGCTGTTTTTT
CALRRDRAPNTGELFF
>NA|TRBV7-2|TRBJ2-3|TRBD2
TGTGCCAGCAGCCTTCCCTTGGGGACTAGACACACAGATACGCAGTATTTT
CASSLPLGTRHTDTQYF
>NA|TRBV27|TRBJ1-6|NA
TGTGCCAGCAGTTTATGGGTTTATAATTCACCCCTCCACTTT
CASSLWVYNSPLHF
>NA|TRBV29-1|TRBJ2-5|NA
TGCAGCGCCGACGGCGGCTGGCAAGAGACCCAGTACTTC
CSADGGWQETQYF
>NA|TRBV7-9|TRBJ2-7|NA
TGTGCCAGCAGCTTAGCCCAGGGCGGTTCCTACGAGCAGTACTTC
CASSLAQGGSYEQYF
>NA|TRBV7-9|TRBJ2-5|NA
TGTGCCAGCAATCCCTCGACGGGAGCGGGGACCCAGTACTTC
CASNPSTGAGTQYF
>once|TRBV4-1|TRBJ1-1|NA
TGCGCCAGCAGCCAAGATAGTGGGGCTGAAGCTCTCTTT
CASSQDSGAEALF
>NA|TRBV12-3/TRBV12-4|TRBJ2-3|NA
TGTGCCAGCTCAAGGGCCCTGGGGGGACTGAACACAGATACGCAGTATTTT
CASSRALGGLNTDTQYF
>NA|TRBV11-2|TRBJ2-7|NA
TGTGCCAGCAGCTTAGAAGACAGTCTCACCTACGAGCAGTACTTC
CASSLEDSLTYEQYF
>NA|TRBV2|TRBJ2-7|NA
TGTGCCAGCAGTGGGGGCGAGCAGTACTTC
CASSGGEQYF
>NA|TRBV9|TRBJ2-7|TRBD1
TGTGCCAGCAGCGTCGGGACAGGGGATACCTACGAGCAGTACTTC
CASSVGTGDTYEQYF
>NA|TRBV18|TRBJ2-2|NA
TGTGCCAGCTCACACCCCCTGGGGGTCACCGGGGAGCTGTTTTTT
CASSHPLGVTGELFF
>NA|TRBV7-9|TRBJ2-7|NA
TGTGCCAGCAGCTCCGAGGGCATGGACGAGCAGTACTTC
CASSSEGMDEQYF
>NA|TRBV7-9|TRBJ2-7|NA
TGTGCCAGCAGCTTAGCGGGGCAGTTAAACTACGAGCAGTACTTC
CASSLAGQLNYEQYF
>NA|TRBV14|TRBJ2-2|TRBD1
TGTGCCAGCAGCGCGGACAGGGGATATGCCGGGGAGCTGTTTTTT
CASSADRGYAGELFF
>NA|TRBV7-9|TRBJ1-4|TRBD1
TGTGCCAGCAGCCGGACAGGGTTTGGGGAAAAACTGTTTTTT
CASSRTGFGEKLFF
>NA|TRBV23-1|TRBJ1-1|NA
TGCGCCGGCAGGTGGCGGGTCGGCACTGAAGCTTTCTTT
CAGRWRVGTEAFF
>NA|TRBV19|TRBJ2-3|NA
TGTGCCAGTAGTATAGCACTGGCAGTCCGAACAGATACGCAGTATTTT
CASSIALAVRTDTQYF
>NA|TRBV3-1|TRBJ2-7|TRBD2
TGTGCCAGCAGCCAATATGGGCTAGCGGGAGGGCCTGGTTACGAGCAGTACTTC
CASSQYGLAGGPGYEQYF
>NA|TRBV12-3/TRBV12-4|TRBJ1-2|NA
TGTGCCACTACAAGGGAACAGGGCGTCTATGGCTACACCTTC
CATTREQGVYGYTF
>NA|TRBV27|TRBJ1-3|NA
TGTGCCAGCAGTTTAGTTGGGGGCATGGGAAACACCATATATTTT
CASSLVGGMGNTIYF
>NA|TRBV12-3/TRBV12-4|TRBJ2-7|TRBD2
TGTGCCAGCGGTCCGGGACTAGCGGCTCTGGAGCAGTACTTC
CASGPGLAALEQYF
>NA|TRBV12-3/TRBV12-4|TRBJ2-3|NA
TGTGCCAGCAGCCGCCCCGGGAATACGCAGTATTTT
CASSRPGNTQYF
>once|TRBV19|TRBJ1-2|NA
TGTGCCACCCCTGCCGGTGAGGGCTACACCTTC
CATPAGEGYTF